Each of the 13 T cell receptor beta chains below was sequenced from the same sample in a study of neurological immune-mediated disorders. TCRdb itself ran the 5' RACE reads through MiXCR, one entry per CDR3 protein. The sample carries more than 30,000 distinct CDR3 sequences, roughly 14% recorded once. Time point specified: technical triplicate 2. Sequencing used CD4+ T cells from blood. These receptors originate from a female donor with HTLV-1-associated myelopathy (HAM/TSP).

This clonotype was observed many times. The junction departs from germline at one end; a sequencing error may be responsible. V is TRBV12-3 or TRBV12-4 and J is TRBJ2-1; 9 bases fit TRBD1. The CDR3 length is 15 residues. The CDR3, as DNA: TGTGCCAGCACTTTAGGACAGGGGATTTTATGGGAGCAGTTCTTC. Translated: CASTLGQGILWEQFF.

This clonotype was counted many times. This chain uses TRBV11-2 with TRBJ2-1; D possibly corresponds to TRBD2 (7 bases). CDR3 length: 15 residues. The germline V gene encodes CDR1 SGHAT and CDR2 FQNNGV. Between the trimmed V and J ends, which lost 2 bases and 9 bases, there was a span of 17 bases. The CDR3 DNA is TGTGCCAGCAGCTTAAGGGGGGGACTCGCTCCTGAGCAGTTCTTC. Translating it yields CASSLRGGLAPEQFF. Drawing the rest from reference TRBV11-2 and TRBJ2-1, the complete variable domain is EAGVAQSPRYKIIEKRQSVAFWCNPISGHATLYWYQQILGQGPKLLIQFQNNGVVDDSQLPKDRFSAERLKGVDSTLKIQPAKLEDSAVYLCASSLRGGLAPEQFFGPGTRLTVL.

This clonotype was detected ten times or more. The gene calls are TRBV7-2 and TRBJ1-1, with 9 bases that match TRBD1. V shed 2 bases and J 8 bases; nucleotides not matched to a gene: 6. The CDR3 contains 14 residues. In germline, CDR1 is SGHTA, CDR2 FQGNSA. The CDR3 loop reads CASSLKDRGVEAFF. For the CDR3, the DNA is TGTGCCAGCAGCTTAAAGGACAGGGGAGTCGAAGCTTTCTTT.

This clonotype has a count of ten or more. The V call is TRBV12-3 or TRBV12-4, the J call TRBJ2-2; D ambiguous. There are 12 residues in the CDR3. V dropped 7 bases and J dropped 7 bases, with 10 bases sitting between them. The CDR3 loop is CASTPGFGELFF. The CDR3 DNA sequence: TGTGCCAGCACCCCCGGGTTCGGGGAGCTGTTTTTT.

This clonotype was counted many times. The J gene is TRBJ2-3, the V gene TRBV4-2, with TRBD2 identical over 9 bases. The germline gives CDR1 LGHNA, CDR2 YNFKEQ. The V gene end was trimmed by 0 bases and the J gene end by 1 base; junction bases not matched to a gene: 14. The CDR3 sequence is 20 residues long. CDR3 in amino acids: CASSQDGWLAGIGGTDTQYF. In DNA, the CDR3 is TGTGCCAGCAGCCAAGATGGTTGGCTAGCGGGGATTGGGGGCACAGATACGCAGTATTTT.

At least ten counts were recorded for this clonotype. The CDR3 region has the DNA TGTGCCAGCAGACGAGGACTAGCGGGGATGGGTGAGCAGTTCTTC. Protein product: CASRRGLAGMGEQFF. This chain uses TRBV3-1 with TRBJ2-1; 12 positions match TRBD2. The junction had 9 bases not matched to a gene; V was cut back by 6 bases and J by 9 bases. CDR1 and CDR2 from the germline V gene are LGHDT and YNNKEL (reference sequence). The CDR3 is 15 amino acids.

Ten or more counts support this clonotype. The chain links TRBV20-1 to TRBJ1-1, with a tentative D call TRBD1 (6 bases). CDR3 length equals 15 residues. CDR1 and CDR2 (germline): DFQATT, SNEGSKA (reference sequence). V lost 4 bases and J lost 0, with 15 bases in between. In DNA, the CDR3 is TGCAGTGCTATAGAGGGGGGACATCTGAACACTGAAGCTTTCTTT. This sequence encodes CSAIEGGHLNTEAFF.

The V and J genes are TRBV20-1 and TRBJ2-5; 12 bases fit TRBD2. There are 16 residues in the CDR3. V was clipped by 5 bases and J by 5 bases; unmatched bases: 12. CDR1 is DFQATT, CDR2 SNEGSKA, per germline (reference sequence). The CDR3 protein is CSAVGLAGGPGETQYF. CDR3 DNA: TGCAGTGCTGTGGGGCTAGCGGGGGGGCCGGGGGAGACCCAGTACTTC.

The table lists this clonotype with many counts. CDR3: CASSLGDSNYGYTF. As DNA, the CDR3 is TGCGCCAGCAGCTTGGGGGACAGCAACTATGGCTACACCTTC. The rearrangement uses TRBV5-1 and TRBJ1-2, with TRBD1 matching 7 bases. J was trimmed by 2 bases and V by 0 bases; bases with no gene match: 1. The CDR3 length is 14 residues. Germline loops: CDR1 SGHRS, CDR2 YFSETQ.

In its sample, this clonotype was seen many times. V gene TRBV7-2 combines with J gene TRBJ2-1, with 13 bases matching TRBD2. Germline-derived CDR1 and CDR2 are SGHTA and FQGNSA. With V trimmed by 5 bases and J by 0 bases, 13 bases remained unmatched. There are 20 residues in the CDR3. The CDR3 reads CASSARGLAGTQSSYNEQFF. CDR3 coding DNA: TGTGCCAGCAGCGCGAGGGGACTAGCGGGGACCCAAAGCTCCTACAATGAGCAGTTCTTC.

There are many counts of this clonotype. V usage is TRBV5-1 and J usage is TRBJ1-5; the D gene is possibly TRBD1 (5 bases). This CDR3 region has 15 residues. Trimming took off 5 bases at V and 2 bases at J, with 14 bases between the two ends. In germline, CDR1 is SGHRS, CDR2 YFSETQ. The CDR3 DNA is TGCGCCAGCAGATGGGGAACAGGAGGCAATCAGCCCCAGCATTTT. Encoded protein: CASRWGTGGNQPQHF.

This clonotype was seen at least ten times. V and J are TRBV6-1 and TRBJ1-5, with D possibly TRBD1 on 6 matching bases. V was pared by 7 bases and J by 5 bases, with 18 bases between. Germline V CDR1 and CDR2: MNHNS, SASEGT. The CDR3 sequence is 15 residues long. CDR3 in amino acids: CASTPRGGPYQPQHF. CDR3 DNA sequence: TGTGCCAGCACCCCACGGGGGGGGCCTTATCAGCCCCAGCATTTT.

By share, this clonotype counts as medium-sized (0.01 to 0.1%). The chain couples TRBV5-5 to TRBJ1-2; D is ambiguous. The CDR3 length is 14 residues. CDR1 is SGHKS, CDR2 YYEKEE, per germline (reference sequence). Trimming took 4 bases from V and 5 from J, leaving 15 bases between them. Here the CDR3 DNA reads TGTGCCAGCAGCCCAGGTCAGGCGGGATATGGCTACACCTTC. Amino acids: CASSPGQAGYGYTF.